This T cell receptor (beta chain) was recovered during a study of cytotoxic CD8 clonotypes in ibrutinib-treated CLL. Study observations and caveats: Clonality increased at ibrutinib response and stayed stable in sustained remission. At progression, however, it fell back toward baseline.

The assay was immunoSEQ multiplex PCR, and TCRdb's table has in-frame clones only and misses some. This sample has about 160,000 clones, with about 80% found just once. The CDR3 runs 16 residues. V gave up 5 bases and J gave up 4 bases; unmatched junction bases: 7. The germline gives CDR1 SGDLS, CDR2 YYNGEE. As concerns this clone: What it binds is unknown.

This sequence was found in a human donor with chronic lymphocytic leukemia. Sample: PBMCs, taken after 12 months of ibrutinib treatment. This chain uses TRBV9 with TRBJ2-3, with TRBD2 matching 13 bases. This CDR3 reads CASRRGGLAGSDTQYF. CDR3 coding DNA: TGTGCCAGCAGGAGAGGGGGACTAGCGGGGTCAGATACGCAGTATTTT.